This T cell receptor beta chain was obtained from a study of cytomegalovirus exposure and HLA in healthy donors. As regards this clone: As the CDR3 is not closed by the conserved phenylalanine or tryptophan, this likely results from a read error.

PCR involved 60 Vbeta and 13 Jbeta primers. Clones were sequenced by immunoSEQ multiplex PCR, and TCRdb holds only the in-frame ones, with some missing. The sample consists of 150,000 to 200,000 clones, approximately 88% of them appearing once. The sequenced sample was PBMCs. The receptor's source is a woman aged 30 to 39 in good health and CMV-seronegative.

This CDR3 is CASRGQGGTQYV. The CDR3 bases are TGTGCCAGCAGGGGACAGGGCGGCACGCAGTATGTT. V usage is TRBV2 and J usage is TRBJ2-3; TRBD1 aligns across 9 bases. The length of the CDR3 is 12 residues. CDR1 SNHLY and CDR2 FYNNEI come from the germline V gene. V shed 6 bases, J shed 9 bases, and the junction held 4 bases outside the gene matches.